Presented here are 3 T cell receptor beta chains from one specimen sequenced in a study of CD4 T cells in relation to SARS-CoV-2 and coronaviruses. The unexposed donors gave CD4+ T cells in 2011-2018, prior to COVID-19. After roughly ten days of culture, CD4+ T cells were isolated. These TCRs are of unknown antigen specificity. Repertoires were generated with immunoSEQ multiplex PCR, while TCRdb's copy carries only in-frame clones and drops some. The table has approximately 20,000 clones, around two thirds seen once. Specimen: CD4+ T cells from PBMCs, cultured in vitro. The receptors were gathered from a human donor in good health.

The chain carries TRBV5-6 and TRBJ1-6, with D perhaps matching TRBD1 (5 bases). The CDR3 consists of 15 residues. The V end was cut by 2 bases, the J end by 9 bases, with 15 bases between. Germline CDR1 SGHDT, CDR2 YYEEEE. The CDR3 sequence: CASSFAGFGGSPLHF. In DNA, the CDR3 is TGTGCCAGCAGCTTTGCAGGGTTCGGGGGTTCACCCCTCCACTTT.

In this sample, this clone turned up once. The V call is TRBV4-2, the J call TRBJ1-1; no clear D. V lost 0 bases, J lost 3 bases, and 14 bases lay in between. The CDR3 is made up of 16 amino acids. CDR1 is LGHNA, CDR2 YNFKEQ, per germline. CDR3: CASSQEFARSDTEAFF. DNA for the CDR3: TGTGCCAGCAGCCAAGAATTTGCCCGGTCGGACACTGAAGCTTTCTTT.

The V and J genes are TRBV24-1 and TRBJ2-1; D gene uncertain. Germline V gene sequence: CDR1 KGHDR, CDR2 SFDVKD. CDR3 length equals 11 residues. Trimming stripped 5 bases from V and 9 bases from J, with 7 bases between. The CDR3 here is CATSVAREQFF. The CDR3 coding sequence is TGTGCCACCAGTGTTGCTCGTGAGCAGTTCTTC.